This T cell receptor beta chain emerged from a study of T cell responses to AZD1222 COVID-19 vaccine. The study, taken as a whole, reports: Just 5 or 6 AZD1222 recipients tested seropositive at baseline.

CDR1 is LGHNT and CDR2 is FRNRAP in the germline V gene. CDR3 size: 15 residues. Deletions cut 0 bases from V and 4 bases from J, with 13 bases between. Assay: immunoSEQ multiplex PCR; the TCRdb copy retains only in-frame clones and omits some. The sample includes around 73,000 clones, approximately 92% of them seen just once. In its sample, this clone was seen a few times. The antigen remains undetermined. The chain recombines TRBV12-5 with TRBJ2-7; D call uncertain. The input for sequencing was peripheral blood, taken 28 days after the second AZD1222 dose. The source is an adult who received the AZD1222 COVID-19 vaccine. CDR3 nucleotides: TGTGCTAGTGGTTTGGTACCACCCGACCTTTACGAGCAGTACTTC. This translates into CASGLVPPDLYEQYF.